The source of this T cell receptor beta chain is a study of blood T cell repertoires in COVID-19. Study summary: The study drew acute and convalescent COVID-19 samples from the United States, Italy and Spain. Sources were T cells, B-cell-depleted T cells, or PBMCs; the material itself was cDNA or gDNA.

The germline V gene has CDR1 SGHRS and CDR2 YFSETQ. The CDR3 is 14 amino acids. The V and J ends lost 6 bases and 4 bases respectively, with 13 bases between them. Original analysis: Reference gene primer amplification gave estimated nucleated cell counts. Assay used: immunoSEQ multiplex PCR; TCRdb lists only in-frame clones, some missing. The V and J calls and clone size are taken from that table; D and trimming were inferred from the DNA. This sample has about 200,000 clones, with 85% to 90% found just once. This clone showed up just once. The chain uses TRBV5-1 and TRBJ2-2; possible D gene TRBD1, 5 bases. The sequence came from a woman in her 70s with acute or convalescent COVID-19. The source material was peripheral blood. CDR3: CASNQDGATGELFF. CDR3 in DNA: TGCGCCAGCAATCAGGATGGGGCCACCGGGGAGCTGTTTTTT. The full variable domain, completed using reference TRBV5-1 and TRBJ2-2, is KAGVTQTPRYLIKTRGQQVTLSCSPISGHRSVSWYQQTPGQGLQFLFEYFSETQRNKGNFPGRFSGRQFSNSRSEMNVSTLELGDSALYLCASNQDGATGELFFGEGSRLTVL.